The next 8 T cell receptor beta chains were all read from a single sample in a study of CD8 T cells in Susac syndrome. cDNA came from about 0.5 to 1 ug RNA primed by random hexamers. TCRdb itself ran the immunoSEQ multiplex PCR reads through MiXCR, one entry per CDR3 protein. Counted here are around 120,000 distinct CDR3 sequences, 85% to 95% occurring once; the ten biggest clones make up roughly 0.088%. Sequenced input: CD4+ T cells from PBMCs. These receptors all come from a human donor with multiple sclerosis.

The V call is TRBV12-3 or TRBV12-4, the J call TRBJ2-2; D unresolved. V lost 5 bases, J lost 0 bases, and 10 bases lay in between. The CDR3 totals 15 residues. The CDR3 is CASSTRRTNTGELFF. The DNA of the CDR3 is TGTGCCAGCAGTACCAGGCGGACGAACACCGGGGAGCTGTTTTTT.

The V and J genes are TRBV5-8 and TRBJ2-7; D not certain. CDR3 length: 12 amino acids. V was clipped by 2 bases and J by 6 bases, with 9 bases between them. Germline-derived CDR1 and CDR2 are SGHTS and YDEGEE. This CDR3 is CASSFISIEQYF. The CDR3 nucleotides read TGTGCCAGCAGCTTCATTTCAATCGAGCAGTACTTC.

J is TRBJ1-2 and V is TRBV29-1; weak D call: TRBD1 (6 bases). Germline V gene lookup returns CDR1 SQVTM and CDR2 ANQGSEA. This CDR3 has 12 residues. V lost 4 bases and J 8 bases, leaving 14 bases between the germline ends. CDR3 region: CSVGLGTPGYTF. In DNA, the CDR3 is TGCAGCGTTGGCCTCGGGACACCGGGCTACACCTTC.

The gene calls are TRBV2 and TRBJ2-4; D is ambiguous. Germline V CDR1 and CDR2: SNHLY, FYNNEI. Trimming left V 3 bases short and J 6 bases short, with 6 bases between. The CDR3 has 12 residues. The CDR3 region is CASSEGLNIQYF. The CDR3 nucleotides read TGTGCCAGCAGTGAGGGATTAAACATTCAGTACTTC.

This clonotype turned up a few times. V is TRBV30 and J is TRBJ2-2, with D possibly being TRBD1 (6 bases). The V end lost 2 bases, the J end lost 1 base, and 8 bases lay between the germline ends. Germline V gene lookup returns CDR1 GTSNPN and CDR2 SVGIG (reference sequence). This CDR3 is 14 amino acids long. As DNA, the CDR3 is TGTGCCTGGAGTCCGGGACAGAACACCGGGGAGCTGTTTTTT. The encoded protein is CAWSPGQNTGELFF.

CDR3 in amino acids: CASSQRLRLAGYIQYF. In nucleotides, the CDR3 is TGCGCCAGCAGTCAACGGTTGCGACTAGCGGGTTACATTCAGTACTTC. The rearrangement joins TRBV23-1 to TRBJ2-4, with 10 positions matching TRBD2. TRBV23-1 is designated an ORF whose function remains uncertain. The CDR3 covers 16 residues. Trimming removed 2 bases from V and 8 bases from J; junction bases left unmatched: 9.

The genes are TRBV12-3 or TRBV12-4 and TRBJ1-2; TRBD1 agrees at 7 bases. The CDR3 extends over 14 amino acids. V was pared by 8 bases and J by 4 bases, with 10 bases of the junction left unmatched. As DNA, the CDR3 is TGTGCCAGCGACCGGACAGGTCGGGCCTATGGCTACACCTTC. It yields the protein CASDRTGRAYGYTF.

The V and J genes are TRBV12-3 or TRBV12-4 and TRBJ2-4, with D perhaps matching TRBD2 (5 bases). V was cut by 5 bases and J by 0 bases, with 14 bases left in between. This CDR3 comprises 16 residues. The CDR3 DNA follows: TGTGCCAGCAGTCCCTCCGGGATTGAAGCCAAAAACATTCAGTACTTC. Its protein is CASSPSGIEAKNIQYF.